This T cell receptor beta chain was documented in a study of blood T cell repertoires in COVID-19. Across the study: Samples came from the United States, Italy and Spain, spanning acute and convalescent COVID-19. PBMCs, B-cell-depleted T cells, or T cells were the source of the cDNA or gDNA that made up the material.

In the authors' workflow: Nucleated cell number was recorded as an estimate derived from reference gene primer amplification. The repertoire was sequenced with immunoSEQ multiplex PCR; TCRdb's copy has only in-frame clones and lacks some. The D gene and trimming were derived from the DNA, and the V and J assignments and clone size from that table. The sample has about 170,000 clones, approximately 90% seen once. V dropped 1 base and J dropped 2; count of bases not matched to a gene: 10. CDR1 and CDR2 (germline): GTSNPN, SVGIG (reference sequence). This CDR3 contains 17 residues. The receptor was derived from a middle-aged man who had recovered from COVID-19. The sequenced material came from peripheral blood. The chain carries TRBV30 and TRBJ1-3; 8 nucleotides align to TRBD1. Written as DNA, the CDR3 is TGTGCCTGGAGTGGGCTGACAGGGGCCCTACCTGGAAACACCATATATTTT. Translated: CAWSGLTGALPGNTIYF.